These 18 T cell receptor beta chains share one sample of origin, sequenced in a study of shared clonotypes between healthy human individuals. The naive CD8 subset, CD45RO-negative cells positively selected for CCR7, excluded terminally differentiated effector memory CD45RA+ cells. Clones were read by immunoSEQ multiplex PCR, and TCRdb kept only the in-frame ones, dropping some. The sample yields around 2,100,000 clones, over 85% seen once. Input material: naive CD8+ T cells sorted from blood. Receptor source: a young man in good health.

The genes are TRBV7-6 and TRBJ2-4; tentatively, D is TRBD1 (6 bases). The CDR3 runs to 15 residues. V was pared by 1 base and J by 1 base, with 8 bases between. Germline assignment: CDR1 SGHVS and CDR2 FNYEAQ. The CDR3 region is CASSLGQGAKNIQYF. CDR3 in DNA: TGTGCCAGCAGCTTAGGTCAGGGGGCCAAAAACATTCAGTACTTC.

V usage is TRBV5-1 and J usage is TRBJ1-2, with TRBD1 matching 9 bases. The CDR3 sequence is 14 residues long. After removal of 6 bases from V and 6 bases from J, the junction contained 9 bases not matched to a gene. The germline CDR1 and CDR2 sequences are SGHRS and YFSETQ. The CDR3 sequence is CASTPVGTGNGYTF. CDR3 nucleotide sequence: TGCGCCAGCACCCCCGTCGGGACAGGGAATGGCTACACCTTC.

This chain connects TRBV4-3 to TRBJ1-5; D is unresolved. V shed 1 base and J shed 3 bases, with 10 bases lying between them. CDR1 and CDR2 from the germline V gene are LGHNA and YSLEER. CDR3 length: 15 amino acids. This CDR3 reads CASSQVEGLNQPQHF. DNA of the CDR3: TGCGCCAGCAGCCAAGTGGAAGGCCTCAATCAGCCCCAGCATTTT.

On this clone itself: Other DNA sequences in the same sample also yield this CDR3. The chain employs TRBV4-1 and TRBJ2-7; 9 bases align to TRBD1. The germline CDR1 and CDR2 sequences are MGHRA and YSYEKL. Losses at the gene ends were 3 bases for V and 6 bases for J; bases not matched to a gene: 0. This CDR3 is built from 12 residues. CDR3 DNA: TGCGCCAGCAGCCAGGGACAGGGCGAGCAGTACTTC. As protein: CASSQGQGEQYF.

The gene calls are TRBV13 and TRBJ2-7, with D tentatively TRBD1 or TRBD2 (5 bases each). This CDR3 comprises 16 residues. The germline V gene has CDR1 PRHDT and CDR2 FYEKMQ (reference sequence). V dropped 4 bases and J dropped 3 bases, with 19 bases sitting between them. The CDR3 reads CASSSSGTLRGYEQYF. The CDR3 coding sequence is TGTGCCAGCAGCTCATCCGGGACCCTTCGCGGCTACGAGCAGTACTTC.

This clone occurred once. This chain joins TRBV9 and TRBJ2-7; a weak D match, TRBD1 (5 bases). CDR1 is SGDLS and CDR2 is YYNGEE in the germline V gene. Trimming stripped 3 bases from V and 1 base from J, with 11 bases between. CDR3 length: 14 amino acids. The CDR3 nucleotides read TGTGCCAGCAGCGCAGACAGTGCATCCTACGAGCAGTACTTC. Its translation: CASSADSASYEQYF.

V is TRBV19 and J is TRBJ2-2, with D possibly matching TRBD1 (5 bases). The germline V and J ends were trimmed by 7 bases and 4 bases, with 19 bases remaining between them. CDR3 length equals 16 residues. The germline V gene has CDR1 LNHDA and CDR2 SQIVND (reference sequence). This chain's CDR3 is CASTDIQESLTGELFF. In DNA, the CDR3 is TGTGCCAGTACCGATATACAGGAATCCCTCACCGGGGAGCTGTTTTTT.

Regarding this clone: This CDR3 is also generated by other DNA sequences in the sample. The gene calls are TRBV5-4 and TRBJ2-7; D tentatively fits TRBD1 or TRBD2 (6 bases each). The germline V gene has CDR1 SGHNT and CDR2 YYREEE (reference sequence). There are 13 residues in the CDR3. V was trimmed by 0 bases and J by 4 bases, leaving 8 bases between them. CDR3 nucleotide sequence: TGTGCCAGCAGCTTGGGAGGGGGGTACGAGCAGTACTTC. Translation: CASSLGGGYEQYF.

This clone was recorded once. V is TRBV7-9 and J is TRBJ2-1; D unresolved. V dropped 5 bases and J dropped 1 base, with 9 bases sitting between them. CDR3 length: 14 amino acids. CDR1 is SEHNR and CDR2 is FQNEAQ in the germline V gene (reference sequence). The CDR3 loop reads CASSRNPSYNEQFF. In DNA form, the CDR3 reads TGTGCCAGCAGCCGAAACCCTTCCTACAATGAGCAGTTCTTC.

The chain joins TRBV10-3 to TRBJ2-7; D possibly matches TRBD1 or TRBD2 (5 bases each). CDR3 length: 16 residues. Germline V gene lookup returns CDR1 ENHRY and CDR2 SYGVKD. V was trimmed by 1 base and J by 3 bases, leaving 16 bases between them. In DNA form, the CDR3 reads TGTGCCATCAGTGAGTATGGTAATATTGGGGGCTACGAGCAGTACTTC. Amino acids: CAISEYGNIGGYEQYF.

Regarding this clone: Other DNA variants within this sample encode the same CDR3. This chain uses TRBV4-3 with TRBJ2-7; TRBD1 matches 7 bases. Germline assignment: CDR1 LGHNA and CDR2 YSLEER. V dropped 3 bases and J dropped 0; count of bases not matched to a gene: 2. The CDR3 has 14 amino acids. The CDR3 region has the DNA TGCGCCAGCAGCCAGGGACAGTTCTCCTACGAGCAGTACTTC. Translated, it gives CASSQGQFSYEQYF.

Concerning this clone: An end of the junction does not agree with germline; a read error may underlie this. The CDR3 loop is CASSLGQGGSYEQYF. In nucleotides, the CDR3 is TGTGCTAGCAGCTTAGGGCAGGGAGGATCCTACGAGCAGTACTTC. The gene calls are TRBV7-7 and TRBJ2-7, with D tentatively TRBD2 (6 bases). This CDR3 is 15 amino acids long. Germline V gene lookup returns CDR1 SSHAT and CDR2 FNYEAQ (reference sequence).

The gene calls are TRBV14 and TRBJ1-1; no clear D gene. The V end was cut by 1 base, the J end by 0 bases, with 9 bases between. This CDR3 is built from 15 residues. Germline CDR1 reads SGHDN; CDR2 reads FVKESK. The CDR3 coding sequence is TGTGCCAGCAGCCAAGGCCGGTTAATGAACACTGAAGCTTTCTTT. Translating gives CASSQGRLMNTEAFF. Full variable domain (missing parts from reference TRBV14 and TRBJ1-1): EAGVTQFPSHSVIEKGQTVTLRCDPISGHDNLYWYRRVMGKEIKFLLHFVKESKQDESGMPNNRFLAERTGGTYSTLKVQPAELEDSGVYFCASSQGRLMNTEAFFGQGTRLTVV.

The CDR3 is CASSDIAGPLSDTQYF. Here the CDR3 DNA reads TGTGCCAGCAGTGACATAGCGGGGCCACTCTCAGATACGCAGTATTTT. The rearrangement links TRBV6-1 to TRBJ2-3; 8 bases map to TRBD2. The germline V gene has CDR1 MNHNS and CDR2 SASEGT. The ends lost 3 bases at V and 4 bases at J; junction bases unmatched: 9. CDR3 length: 16 residues.

The rearrangement links TRBV11-2 to TRBJ2-1; TRBD1 might be the D (6 bases). Trimming pared 2 bases from V and 9 bases from J, leaving 20 bases between. This CDR3 has 16 amino acids. Germline-derived CDR1 and CDR2 are SGHAT and FQNNGV. DNA of the CDR3: TGTGCCAGCAGCTTATTGGCGGGCCCAGGCAGGGGTGAGCAGTTCTTC. This sequence encodes CASSLLAGPGRGEQFF.

The rearrangement joins TRBV13 to TRBJ1-1; possibly TRBD1 for D (5 bases). The germline V gene has CDR1 PRHDT and CDR2 FYEKMQ (reference sequence). Trimming took off 4 bases at V and 4 bases at J, with 16 bases between the two ends. The CDR3 contains 15 residues. The DNA of the CDR3 is TGTGCCAGCAGCTCCCTAATGGGGCTGAGCACTGAAGCTTTCTTT. Protein product: CASSSLMGLSTEAFF.

This sequence joins TRBV6-5 and TRBJ1-2; 12 bases fit TRBD1. V dropped 2 bases and J dropped 4; count of bases not matched to a gene: 5. Germline values: CDR1 MNHEY, CDR2 SVGAGI. The CDR3 runs to 16 residues. CDR3 loop: CASSYGTGGGGYGYTF. The CDR3 bases are TGTGCCAGCAGTTACGGGACAGGGGGCGGTGGCTATGGCTACACCTTC.

About this clone: Other DNA sequences within the sample encode an identical CDR3. The rearrangement joins TRBV5-1 to TRBJ2-7; TRBD1 matches 7 bases. Germline loops: CDR1 SGHRS, CDR2 YFSETQ. This CDR3 spans 12 amino acids. V dropped 5 bases and J dropped 1; count of bases not matched to a gene: 0. The CDR3 is CASRQGSYEQYF. CDR3 DNA sequence: TGCGCCAGCAGACAGGGGTCCTACGAGCAGTACTTC.